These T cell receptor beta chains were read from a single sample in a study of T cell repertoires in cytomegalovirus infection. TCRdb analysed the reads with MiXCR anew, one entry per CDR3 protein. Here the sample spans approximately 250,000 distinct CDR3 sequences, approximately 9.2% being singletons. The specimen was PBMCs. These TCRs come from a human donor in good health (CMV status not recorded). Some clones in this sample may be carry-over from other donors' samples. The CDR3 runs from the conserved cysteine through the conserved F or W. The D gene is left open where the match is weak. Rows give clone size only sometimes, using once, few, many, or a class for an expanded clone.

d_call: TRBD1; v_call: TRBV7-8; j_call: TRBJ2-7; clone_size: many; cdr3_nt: TGTGCCAGCAGCTTAGAACAGGGGGCTTACGAGCAGTACTTC; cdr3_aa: CASSLEQGAYEQYF
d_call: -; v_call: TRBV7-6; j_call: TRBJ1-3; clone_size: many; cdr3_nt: TGTGCCAGCAGCTTAGCTCTTGGAAACACCATATATTTT; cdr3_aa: CASSLALGNTIYF
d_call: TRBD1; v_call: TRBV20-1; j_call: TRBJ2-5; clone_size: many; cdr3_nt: TGCAGTGCTAGAGGACTGACAGGGGAAGAGACCCAGTACTTC; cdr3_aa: CSARGLTGEETQYF
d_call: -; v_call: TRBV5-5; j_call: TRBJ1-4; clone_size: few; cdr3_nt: TGTGCCAGCAGCTTGAACAGCCTGGGTGAAAAACTGTTTTTT; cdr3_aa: CASSLNSLGEKLFF
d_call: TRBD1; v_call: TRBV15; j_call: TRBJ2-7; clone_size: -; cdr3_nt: TGTGCCACCAGCGGGGACAGGCAGCGGGAGCAGTACTTC; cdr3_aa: CATSGDRQREQYF
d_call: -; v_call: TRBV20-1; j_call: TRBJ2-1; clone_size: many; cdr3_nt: TGCAGTGCTAGTAAGCGGGACAATGAGCAGTTCTTC; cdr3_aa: CSASKRDNEQFF
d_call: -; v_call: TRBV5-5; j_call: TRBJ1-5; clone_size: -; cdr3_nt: TGTGCCAGCAGCTTTACGGGGGCTAGAAGCAATCAGCCCCAGCATTTT; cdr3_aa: CASSFTGARSNQPQHF
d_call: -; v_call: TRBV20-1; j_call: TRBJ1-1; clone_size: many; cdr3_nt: TGCAGTGCCAAACCAGGGAGCACTGAAGCTTTCTTT; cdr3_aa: CSAKPGSTEAFF
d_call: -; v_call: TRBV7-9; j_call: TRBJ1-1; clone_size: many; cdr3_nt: TGTGCCAGCAGCTTAGGGGGGGGAGGCAGGAAGAACACTGAAGCTTTCTTT; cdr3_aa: CASSLGGGGRKNTEAFF
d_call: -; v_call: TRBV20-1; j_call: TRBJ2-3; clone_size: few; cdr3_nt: TGCAGTGCCTTCGGCCTGACTGGCACAGATACGCAGTATTTT; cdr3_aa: CSAFGLTGTDTQYF
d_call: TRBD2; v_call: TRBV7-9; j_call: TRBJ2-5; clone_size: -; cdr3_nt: TGTGCCAGCAGCCACCCCGGGAGGGAACTAGCGGGGATAAGTGGAGAGACCCAGTACTTC; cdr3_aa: CASSHPGRELAGISGETQYF
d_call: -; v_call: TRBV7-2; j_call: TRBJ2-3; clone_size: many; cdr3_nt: TGTGCCAGCAGCTTATCAGGGGTGAGGGATACGCAGTATTTT; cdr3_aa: CASSLSGVRDTQYF
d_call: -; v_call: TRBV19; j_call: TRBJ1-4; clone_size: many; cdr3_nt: TGTGCCAGTAGTCCAGGGATGTACGAAAAACTGTTTTTT; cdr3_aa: CASSPGMYEKLFF
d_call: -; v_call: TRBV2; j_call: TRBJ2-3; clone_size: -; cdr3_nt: TGTGCCAGCAGGATAAGAAGTTTGGGGGGCACAGATACGCAGTATTTT; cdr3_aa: CASRIRSLGGTDTQYF
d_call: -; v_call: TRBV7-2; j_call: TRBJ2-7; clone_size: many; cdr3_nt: TGTGCCAGCAGCTTAGCGGGCCGGGGCCGGTCCTACGAGCAGTACTTC; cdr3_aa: CASSLAGRGRSYEQYF
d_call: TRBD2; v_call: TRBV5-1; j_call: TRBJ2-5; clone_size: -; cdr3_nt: TGCGCCAGCAGCCCGGGACTAGCGTTACACCTTCAAGAGACCCAGTACTTC; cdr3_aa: CASSPGLALHLQETQYF
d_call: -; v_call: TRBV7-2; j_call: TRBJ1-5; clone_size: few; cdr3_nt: TGTGCCAGCAGCTTCTCGGGAGTCAATCAGCCCCAGCATTTT; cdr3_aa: CASSFSGVNQPQHF
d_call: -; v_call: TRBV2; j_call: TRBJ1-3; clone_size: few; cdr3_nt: TGTGCCAGCAGTGAAGCGCAGCCTTGGAGCTCTGGAAACACCATATATTTT; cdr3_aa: CASSEAQPWSSGNTIYF
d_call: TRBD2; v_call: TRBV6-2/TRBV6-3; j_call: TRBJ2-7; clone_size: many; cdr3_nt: TGTGCCAGCCAGGGGTTAGCGGGGACCTACGAGCAGTACTTC; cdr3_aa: CASQGLAGTYEQYF
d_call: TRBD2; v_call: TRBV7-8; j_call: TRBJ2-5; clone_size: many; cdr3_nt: TGTGCCAGCAGCTTGACTAGCGGGGGGGAAGGAGGGGAGACCCAGTACTTC; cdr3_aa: CASSLTSGGEGGETQYF
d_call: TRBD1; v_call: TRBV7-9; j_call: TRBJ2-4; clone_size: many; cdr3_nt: TGTGCCAGCAGCACGGGGACAGCGAGCCCAGGGTACTTC; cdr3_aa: CASSTGTASPGYF
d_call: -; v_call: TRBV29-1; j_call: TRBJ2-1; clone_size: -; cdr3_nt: TGCAGCGGTCAGGGTCTAGGGCGCAATGAGCAGTTCTTC; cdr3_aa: CSGQGLGRNEQFF
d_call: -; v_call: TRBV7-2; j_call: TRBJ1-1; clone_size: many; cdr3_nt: TGTGCCAGCAGCTTAGGGTCCAGGGTCATGAACACTGAAGCTTTCTTT; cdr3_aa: CASSLGSRVMNTEAFF
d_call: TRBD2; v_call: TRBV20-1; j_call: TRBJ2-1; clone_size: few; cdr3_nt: TGCAGTGCTAGCGGGAGGATACTCAATGAGCAGTTCTTC; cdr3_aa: CSASGRILNEQFF
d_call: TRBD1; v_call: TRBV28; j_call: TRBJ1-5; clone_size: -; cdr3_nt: TGTGCCAGCAGTGGGGACAGGGGGCGAGTCTCTCCTTTGAATCAGCCCCAGCATTTT; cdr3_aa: CASSGDRGRVSPLNQPQHF
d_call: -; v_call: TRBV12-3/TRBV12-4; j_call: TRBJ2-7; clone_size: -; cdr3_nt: TGTGCCAGCAGCTTACGGAGAGGTCACGAGCAGTACTTC; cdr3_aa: CASSLRRGHEQYF
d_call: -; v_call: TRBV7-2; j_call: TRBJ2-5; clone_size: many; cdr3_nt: TGTGCCAGCAGCTTATTCAATGGGCGGGAGACCCAGTACTTC; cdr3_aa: CASSLFNGRETQYF
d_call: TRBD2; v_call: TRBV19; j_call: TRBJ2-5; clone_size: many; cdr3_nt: TGTGCCAGTAGCCACCTAGCGGGACAAGAGACCCAGTACTTC; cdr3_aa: CASSHLAGQETQYF
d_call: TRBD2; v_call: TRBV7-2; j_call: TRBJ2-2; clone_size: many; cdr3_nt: TGTGCCAGCAGCTTAGTACTAGCGGGAGGGTTCGCGAACACCGGGGAGCTGTTTTTT; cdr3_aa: CASSLVLAGGFANTGELFF
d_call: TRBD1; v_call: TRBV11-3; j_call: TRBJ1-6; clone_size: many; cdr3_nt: TGTGCCAGCAGCTTTCAGGGGGGTGATAATTCACCCCTCCACTTT; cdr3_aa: CASSFQGGDNSPLHF
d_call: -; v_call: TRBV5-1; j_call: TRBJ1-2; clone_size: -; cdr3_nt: TGCGCCAGCAGTGGGCAGAATAACTATGGCTACACCTTC; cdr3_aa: CASSGQNNYGYTF
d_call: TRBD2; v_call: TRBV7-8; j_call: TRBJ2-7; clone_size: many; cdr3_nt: TGTGCCAGCAGTTCGCTAGCGGGGGGCTACGAGCAGTACTTC; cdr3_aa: CASSSLAGGYEQYF
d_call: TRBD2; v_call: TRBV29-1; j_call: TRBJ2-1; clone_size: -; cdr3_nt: TGCAGCGTCGCTGGACTAGCGGATTACAATGAGCAGTTCTTC; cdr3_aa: CSVAGLADYNEQFF
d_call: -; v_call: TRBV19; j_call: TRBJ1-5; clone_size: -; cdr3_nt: TGTGCTAGTGGGGGTCCAAATCAGCCCCAGCATTTT; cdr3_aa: CASGGPNQPQHF
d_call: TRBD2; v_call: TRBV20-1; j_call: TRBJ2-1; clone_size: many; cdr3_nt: TGCAGTGCTCCCTCCGGGACTAACTTCTACAATGAGCAGTTCTTC; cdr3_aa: CSAPSGTNFYNEQFF
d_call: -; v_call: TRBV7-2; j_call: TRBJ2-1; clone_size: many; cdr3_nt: TGTGCCAGCAGCTATGGAGGGGGCACGAGGGAGCAGTTCTTC; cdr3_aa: CASSYGGGTREQFF
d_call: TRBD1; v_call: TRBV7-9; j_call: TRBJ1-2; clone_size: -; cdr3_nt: TGTGCCAGCAGCCAGCAGGCCGGGACAGGGGGCTTGGGCTACACCTTC; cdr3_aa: CASSQQAGTGGLGYTF
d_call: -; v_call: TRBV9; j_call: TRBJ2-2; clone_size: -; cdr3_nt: TGTGCCAGCAGCGTTGGGGGGAGGAACACCGGGGAGCTGTTTTTT; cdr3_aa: CASSVGGRNTGELFF
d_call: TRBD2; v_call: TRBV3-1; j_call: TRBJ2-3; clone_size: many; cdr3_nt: TGTGCCAGCAGCCGAGGACTAGCGGGGGGGCCCTCCGCAGATACGCAGTATTTT; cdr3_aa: CASSRGLAGGPSADTQYF
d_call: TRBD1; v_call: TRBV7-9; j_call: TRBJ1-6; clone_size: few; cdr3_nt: TGTGCCAGCAGCTTAGATGGGACAGAAAATTCACCCCTCCACTTT; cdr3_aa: CASSLDGTENSPLHF
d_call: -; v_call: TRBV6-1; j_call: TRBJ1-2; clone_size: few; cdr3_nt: TGTGCCAGCAGTGAACGGATTGGCTACACCTTC; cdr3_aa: CASSERIGYTF
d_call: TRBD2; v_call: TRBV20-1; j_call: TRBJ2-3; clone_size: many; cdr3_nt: TGCAGTGCTACCCGGTCTAGCGGGAAAACAGATACGCAGTATTTT; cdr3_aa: CSATRSSGKTDTQYF
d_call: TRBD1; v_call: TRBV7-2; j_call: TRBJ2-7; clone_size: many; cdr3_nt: TGTGCCAGCAGCCCGCGTCCCGGGACAGGGGCCTACGAGCAGTACTTC; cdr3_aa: CASSPRPGTGAYEQYF
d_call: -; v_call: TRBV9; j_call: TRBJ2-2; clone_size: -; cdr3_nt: TGTGCCAGCAGCGTAGCTCATTGGCTTGAGGCCGGGGAGCTGTTTTTT; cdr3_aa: CASSVAHWLEAGELFF
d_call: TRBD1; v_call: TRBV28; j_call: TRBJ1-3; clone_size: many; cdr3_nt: TGTGCCAGCCGAATCGAACAGGGGCGATCTGGAAACACCATATATTTT; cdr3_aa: CASRIEQGRSGNTIYF
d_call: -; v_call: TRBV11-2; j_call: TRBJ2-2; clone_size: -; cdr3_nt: TGTGCCAGCAGCCCCCCGGGTAGGGCGAACACCGGGGAGCTGTTTTTT; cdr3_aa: CASSPPGRANTGELFF
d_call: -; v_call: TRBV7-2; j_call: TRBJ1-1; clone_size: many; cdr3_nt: TGTGCCAGCAGCCCCGGGTTCGGAGTGAACACTGAAGCTTTCTTT; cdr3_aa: CASSPGFGVNTEAFF
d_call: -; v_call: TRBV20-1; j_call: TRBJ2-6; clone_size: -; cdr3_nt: TGCAGTGCTAGAGACAGGGCTGGGGCCAACGTCCTGACTTTC; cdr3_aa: CSARDRAGANVLTF
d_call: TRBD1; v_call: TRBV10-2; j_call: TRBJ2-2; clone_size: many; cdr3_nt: TGCGCCAGCCGACCGGGACAGGGGGCGATCGGGGAGCTGTTTTTT; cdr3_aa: CASRPGQGAIGELFF
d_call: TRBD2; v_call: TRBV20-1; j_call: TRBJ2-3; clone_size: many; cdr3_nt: TGCAGTGCCAAGGGAGGGATTTCTATCACAGATACGCAGTATTTT; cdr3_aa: CSAKGGISITDTQYF
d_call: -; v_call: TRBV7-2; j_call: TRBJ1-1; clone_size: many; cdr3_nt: TGTGCCAGCAGCGCGGGACGGAGGAACACTGAAGCTTTCTTT; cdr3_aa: CASSAGRRNTEAFF
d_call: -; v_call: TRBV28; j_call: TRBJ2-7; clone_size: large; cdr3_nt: TGTGCCAGCAGTTTTCTACAGGAAATAACCTACGAGCAGTACTTC; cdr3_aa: CASSFLQEITYEQYF